This TCR beta chain was recovered during a study of shared clonotypes between healthy human individuals (dated by TCRdb to 2020 to 2022). Study-wide context: The cohort included three men and a couple of women between 18 and 49 years of age. For each donor, CD4 naive and CD4 memory were each run on three plates, CD8 naive on two plates, and CD8 memory on one plate. To estimate repertoire size and how much clonotypes are shared between individuals, the study performed deep sequencing of blood TCR repertoires from roughly five healthy adults. To increase sequencing depth and limit assay-specific biases, TCR repertoire library preparation and sequencing were carried out by different laboratories using diverse techniques. Each donor's leukapheresis produced roughly between about 0.9 and 9.5 billion PBMCs. Beyond this particular receptor, the publication reports: Higher generation probabilities were observed for clonotypes shared by all four sorted-subset donors than for non-shared clonotypes. Across several donors, about 5.2% of naive CD4, around 3.3% of naive CD8, approximately 2.5% of memory CD4, and approximately 0.42% of memory CD8 clonotypes were shared. Pairwise subsampling led to the expectation that sequencing depth would affect the degree of clonotype sharing among donors. Sampling was limited to blood, and TCR repertoires in tissue likely differ from TCR repertoires in blood. The small number of donors limited the genetic and exposure-history diversity represented. Incomplete sequencing was indicated by rarefaction of sorted-subset datasets, despite the large sequencing depth. Naive subsets generally had larger estimated clonotype richness than memory subsets.

As for this clone: Its antigen is not yet known. One base away there is no much larger clone; base qualities are not given.

The donors were healthy, HIV-negative adults with no recently reported acute infections or vaccinations. Every donor was a Caucasian adult residing in Nashville, Tennessee, USA. Magnetic negative selection was used to enrich CD4+ T cells, after which naive cells were positively selected on CD45RA and the negative fraction became the memory subset. After blood collection by leukapheresis, PBMCs were isolated using Ficoll-Histopaque density gradient centrifugation and then cryopreserved in the vapor phase of liquid nitrogen. Purity and quantity of every magnetically sorted T cell population were checked by analytical flow cytometry. Genomic DNA was isolated from each sorted fraction and quantified by UV absorbance on a Nanodrop 2000c. Using the deep immunoSEQ assay, TCR CDR3 regions were amplified from genomic DNA by multiplex PCR. Genomic DNA extracted from each cell subset was distributed evenly over all wells of several immunoSEQ 96-well plates, and each plate served as one replicate. Each replicate PCR for sorted subsets received about 200 ng genomic DNA, equal to about 29,000 T cell genomes. The purified libraries were quantified using a Qubit 3.0 fluorometer, sized with a Bioanalyzer 2100, and then quantified again using the KAPA Library Quantification kit. A separate single-read 150-cycle Illumina NextSeq 550 flow cell was used to sequence each immunoSEQ 96-well plate. The authors processed their data as follows. The immunoSEQ output contained only junctional sequences without quality scores, so filtering could not match that applied to full-length reads. Sequences were annotated with PyIR, a Python wrapper for IgBLAST v1.9, using IMGT germline references to assign V/J genes and CDR3. Any read was removed if the V/J assignment was weak (E-value above 1e-6), the CDR3 was missing, or the read contained stop codons, out-of-frame junctions, or ambiguous translated residues. V3J clonotypes were defined as sequences sharing the same inferred V gene, J gene, and CDR3 amino acid sequence. Percentage overlap between repertoires was calculated by dividing the number of shared unique clonotypes by the size of the smaller repertoire. Repertoire richness was assessed with RTK rarefaction, the Chao1 estimator, and Recon v2.1 estimates of unobserved clonotypes. OLGA was used to compute generation probabilities for all TCRbeta clonotypes that the gDNA method yielded from several donors. Drawn from immuneACCESS, this table holds only the in-frame rearrangements with V and J called that TCRdb kept. Clones are partly lost; checked studies trace under half to an unresolved V gene and leave the rest unexplained. The D gene and trimming were derived from the DNA, and the V and J assignments and clone size from that table. In all, the sample holds a few million clones, and about 94% of those were seen once. Jointly, the top ten make up 0.1% to 0.15% of the sample.

The sample taken for sequencing was naive CD4+ T cells sorted from blood. According to the study, the label for this sample's cell subset or site signals: CD45RA+ positively selected. The TCR was taken from a man aged 18 to 35 in good health.

This receptor carries the CDR3 CASSVGPPNTGELFF. The bases read TGTGCCAGCAGCGTAGGTCCTCCGAACACCGGGGAGCTGTTTTTT. The chain was built from TRBV9 and TRBJ2-2, with no confidently assigned D gene. CDR1 is given as SGDLS and CDR2 as YYNGEE, both from the germline V gene. Trimming costs V 0 bases and J 0 bases, and their ends lie 6 bases apart. Spanning cysteine to phenylalanine, the CDR3 consists of 15 amino acids. CDR3 DNA only is kept here, 45 bases in frame from base 1.